These 23 T cell receptor beta chains came from one sample sequenced in a study of cytomegalovirus exposure and HLA in healthy donors. Repertoires were generated with immunoSEQ multiplex PCR, while TCRdb's copy carries only in-frame clones and drops some. The data hold more than 300,000 clones, with 70% to 90% observed a single time. Source material: PBMCs. The source of these receptors is a woman younger than 30 in good health and CMV-seronegative.

This clone was observed once. This chain connects TRBV7-2 to TRBJ2-5, with D hard to call. The CDR3 covers 14 residues. The germline V gene has CDR1 SGHTA and CDR2 FQGNSA. V lost 2 bases, J lost 7 bases, and 14 bases lay in between. CDR3 residues: CASSLLGDRGTQYF. The CDR3 DNA reads as TGTGCCAGCAGCTTACTGGGCGACCGTGGGACCCAGTACTTC.

This clone has more than one count but fewer than ten. The genes are TRBV7-8 and TRBJ2-2, with 9 bases identical to TRBD1. The junction had 8 bases not matched to a gene; V was cut back by 5 bases and J by 7 bases. Per the germline V gene, CDR1 is SGHVS and CDR2 is FQNEAQ. This CDR3 spans 15 amino acids. CDR3 region: CASSPRTGAVGELFF. Written as DNA, the CDR3 is TGTGCCAGCAGCCCTCGGACAGGGGCGGTCGGGGAGCTGTTTTTT.

The V and J genes are TRBV30 and TRBJ1-1; 8 nucleotides match TRBD1. The V gene end was trimmed by 2 bases and the J gene end by 1 base; junction bases not matched to a gene: 6. In germline, CDR1 is GTSNPN, CDR2 SVGIG (reference sequence). CDR3 length: 15 residues. CDR3 region: CAWSILGQGNTEAFF. CDR3 DNA: TGTGCCTGGAGTATTCTAGGACAGGGGAACACTGAAGCTTTCTTT.

This chain joins TRBV10-3 and TRBJ2-5; weak D call: TRBD2 (6 bases). Germline lookup yields CDR1 ENHRY and CDR2 SYGVKD. This CDR3 region has 16 residues. V was shortened by 9 bases and J by 0 bases, with 20 bases between the two germline ends. This chain's CDR3 is CAIRGVGGPYQETQYF. The CDR3 DNA sequence: TGTGCCATACGCGGGGTTGGGGGTCCGTACCAAGAGACCCAGTACTTC.

The rearrangement joins TRBV7-2 to TRBJ2-3; the match to TRBD2 covers 7 bases. Germline CDR1 SGHTA, CDR2 FQGNSA. The CDR3 has 15 amino acids. The ends lost 5 bases at V and 2 bases at J; junction bases unmatched: 7. CDR3 DNA: TGTGCCAGCAGCCTTCTAGCGGACCTCACAGATACGCAGTATTTT. Amino acid sequence: CASSLLADLTDTQYF.

The chain employs TRBV5-4 and TRBJ1-2, with 7 bases aligning to TRBD1. Germline CDR1 and CDR2: SGHNT and YYREEE (reference sequence). V was pared by 4 bases and J by 1 base, with 7 bases of the junction left unmatched. The CDR3 length is 15 residues. CDR3 sequence (DNA): TGTGCCAGCAGCAGATCCAGGGGGAATAACTATGGCTACACCTTC. Protein: CASSRSRGNNYGYTF.

The V and J genes are TRBV11-2 and TRBJ2-7; TRBD2 matches 7 bases. Germline assignment: CDR1 SGHAT and CDR2 FQNNGV. The CDR3 length is 15 residues. V shed 2 bases and J 4 bases; nucleotides not matched to a gene: 8. CDR3 bases: TGTGCCAGCAGCTTAATTGCGGGAGTAATGTACGAGCAGTACTTC. Residues: CASSLIAGVMYEQYF.

The chain uses TRBV5-1 and TRBJ1-4; 7 nucleotides match TRBD1. This CDR3 spans 14 amino acids. With 4 bases clipped from V and 4 bases from J, the junction kept 4 bases outside the gene matches. Germline lookup yields CDR1 SGHRS and CDR2 YFSETQ. CDR3: CASSPGQVNEKLFF. For the CDR3, the DNA is TGCGCCAGCAGCCCTGGACAGGTTAATGAAAAACTGTTTTTT.

The chain carries TRBV11-2 and TRBJ2-7, with 8 bases that match TRBD2. In germline, CDR1 is SGHAT, CDR2 FQNNGV. The CDR3 loop spans 16 amino acids. V was clipped by 5 bases and J by 0 bases; unmatched bases: 9. CDR3 sequence reads: CASSPLTSVSSYEQYF. In DNA, the CDR3 is TGTGCCAGCAGCCCCCTGACTAGCGTTAGCTCCTACGAGCAGTACTTC.

As concerns this clone: The same CDR3 arises from other DNA sequences in this sample as well. The J gene is TRBJ1-1, the V gene TRBV18; 8 bases fit TRBD1. This CDR3 has 14 amino acids. Per the germline V gene, CDR1 is KGHSH and CDR2 is LQKENI. Trimming removed 1 base from V and 4 bases from J; junction bases left unmatched: 2. The chain's CDR3 is CASSPLTGGTEAFF. The CDR3 DNA reads TGTGCCAGCTCACCACTCACAGGGGGCACTGAAGCTTTCTTT.

In this sample, this clone turned up once. The genes are TRBV19 and TRBJ2-1; 9 nucleotides match TRBD2. In germline, CDR1 is LNHDA, CDR2 SQIVND (reference sequence). The V gene end was trimmed by 3 bases and the J gene end by 8 bases; junction bases not matched to a gene: 8. The CDR3 loop spans 15 amino acids. The CDR3 here is CASSIGAGGPYEQFF. The CDR3 coding sequence is TGTGCCAGTAGTATTGGGGCGGGAGGGCCGTATGAGCAGTTCTTC.

V usage is TRBV11-2 and J usage is TRBJ2-3; D not resolved. Germline CDR1 SGHAT, CDR2 FQNNGV. Trimming took 5 bases from V and 3 from J, leaving 6 bases between them. This CDR3 comprises 12 residues. The CDR3 DNA is TGTGCCAGCAGCCCTATTACAGATACGCAGTATTTT. Translating it yields CASSPITDTQYF.

This chain uses TRBV7-9 with TRBJ2-7; 12 nucleotides agree with TRBD1. The CDR3 length is 15 residues. Germline V gives CDR1 SEHNR, CDR2 FQNEAQ (reference sequence). V shed 5 bases and J 4 bases; nucleotides not matched to a gene: 6. The DNA for the CDR3 is TGTGCCAGCAGCCAGGGACAGGGGGCGCGATACGAGCAGTACTTC. Encoded protein: CASSQGQGARYEQYF.

The CDR3 region has the DNA TGCGCCAGCAGCCCCGAGGGGGGGGCGACCCAGTACTTC. This gives the protein CASSPEGGATQYF. The chain couples TRBV5-1 to TRBJ2-5; maybe TRBD2 (7 bases). The V end was cut by 4 bases, the J end by 7 bases, with 14 bases between. The germline V gene has CDR1 SGHRS and CDR2 YFSETQ. The CDR3 spans 13 residues.

The chain employs TRBV6-5 and TRBJ1-3; TRBD1 agrees at 8 bases. Germline V CDR1 and CDR2: MNHEY, SVGAGI. CDR3 length equals 13 residues. The V gene end was trimmed by 6 bases and the J gene end by 9 bases; junction bases not matched to a gene: 7. The CDR3 loop reads CASRPTGEATIYF. The CDR3 DNA sequence: TGTGCCAGCAGGCCGACAGGGGAGGCCACCATATATTTT.

The chain combines TRBV7-3 with TRBJ2-3, with TRBD2 matching over 9 bases. V lost 8 bases and J lost 2; bases outside the gene matches: 2. Germline assignment: CDR1 SGHTA and CDR2 FQGTGA. The CDR3 has 13 residues. CDR3 nucleotides: TGTGCCAGCGCGGGAGGGTACACAGATACGCAGTATTTT. This sequence encodes CASAGGYTDTQYF.

The chain carries TRBV4-3 and TRBJ2-7, with D perhaps TRBD2 (6 bases). This CDR3 comprises 18 residues. CDR1 LGHNA and CDR2 YSLEER come from the germline V gene. V lost 0 bases and J lost 0, with 18 bases in between. CDR3 nucleotides: TGCGCCAGCAGCCAAGATAGGGCCCCTAGCGAGAGCTCCTACGAGCAGTACTTC. Translating gives CASSQDRAPSESSYEQYF.

This rearrangement joins TRBV6-5 to TRBJ1-2, with TRBD1 matching over 9 bases. Germline assignment: CDR1 MNHEY and CDR2 SVGAGI. The CDR3 totals 14 residues. V gave up 4 bases and J gave up 3 bases; unmatched junction bases: 3. CDR3: CASSLGQGHYGYTF. The CDR3 nucleotides are TGTGCCAGCAGTTTGGGACAGGGACACTATGGCTACACCTTC.

The rearrangement uses TRBV5-1 and TRBJ2-2, with a tentative D call TRBD2 (5 bases). CDR1 SGHRS and CDR2 YFSETQ come from the germline V gene. This CDR3 comprises 15 residues. V gave up 4 bases and J gave up 3 bases, with 13 bases separating them. CDR3 nucleotides: TGCGCCAGCAGCGTCGGGGTAGGGTACACCGGGGAGCTGTTTTTT. The encoded protein is CASSVGVGYTGELFF.

The chain uses TRBV5-8 and TRBJ2-7, with a possible D match to TRBD2 (6 bases). V lost 4 bases and J 0 bases, leaving 11 bases between the germline ends. Germline V gene sequence: CDR1 SGHTS, CDR2 YDEGEE. This CDR3 contains 14 residues. The CDR3 reads CASSVPGLSYEQYF. In DNA, the CDR3 is TGTGCCAGCAGCGTACCGGGACTCTCCTACGAGCAGTACTTC.

CDR3: CASSQGYRGYGYTF. The CDR3 nucleotides read TGTGCCAGCAGCCAAGGGTACAGGGGCTATGGCTACACCTTC. The chain combines TRBV4-2 with TRBJ1-2; 7 nucleotides line up with TRBD1. Germline CDR1 and CDR2: LGHNA and YNFKEQ. The ends lost 1 base at V and 4 bases at J; junction bases unmatched: 3. This CDR3 has 14 residues.

V and J are TRBV2 and TRBJ2-5; 11 bases agree with TRBD1. The ends lost 5 bases at V and 7 bases at J; junction bases unmatched: 6. Germline CDR1 is SNHLY and CDR2 is FYNNEI. The CDR3 sequence is 14 residues long. CDR3 protein: CASSQDRGQRTQYF. DNA of the CDR3: TGTGCCAGCAGTCAGGACAGGGGGCAACGGACCCAGTACTTC.

The chain has TRBV11-1 and TRBJ2-7; TRBD1 aligns across 11 bases. V gave up 2 bases and J gave up 5 bases; unmatched junction bases: 11. This CDR3 is built from 17 residues. Germline values: CDR1 SGHAT, CDR2 FQDESV (reference sequence). The CDR3 DNA reads TGTGCCAGCAGCTTAATGGGGTCAGGACAGGGGGCCCACGAGCAGTACTTC. Translation gives CASSLMGSGQGAHEQYF.